Each of the 23 T cell receptor beta chains below was sequenced from the same sample in a study of graft-versus-host responses after intestinal transplantation. Libraries were prepared by immunoSEQ multiplex PCR; TCRdb keeps only in-frame clonotypes and omits some of them. Counted here are about 15,000 clones, about 89% occurring once; the ten biggest clones make up about 6.3%. The sample consisted of bone marrow, taken less than 130 days after intestinal transplantation. The receptors derive from a human patient who received an intestinal transplant, so some T cells may come from the graft donor.

V and J are TRBV5-5 and TRBJ2-5; 10 nucleotides align to TRBD2. This CDR3 contains 14 residues. Germline CDR1 and CDR2: SGHKS and YYEKEE (reference sequence). V gave up 1 base and J gave up 4 bases; unmatched junction bases: 1. CDR3 DNA: TGTGCCAGCAGCTTGAGACTAGCGGGAGAGACCCAGTACTTC. It specifies CASSLRLAGETQYF.

The chain carries TRBV11-2 and TRBJ1-2, with TRBD1 as a possible D gene (5 bases). Germline CDR1 and CDR2: SGHAT and FQNNGV. Trimming removed 3 bases from V and 4 bases from J, with 9 bases in between. The CDR3 is 13 amino acids. In nucleotides, the CDR3 is TGTGCCAGCAGCTTCATGGGGGGCTATGGCTACACCTTC. Amino acids: CASSFMGGYGYTF.

The chain links TRBV19 to TRBJ2-2, with TRBD2 matching 16 bases. Germline V gene sequence: CDR1 LNHDA, CDR2 SQIVND (reference sequence). The V gene end was trimmed by 3 bases and the J gene end by 0 bases; junction bases not matched to a gene: 7. This CDR3 is built from 20 residues. CDR3 in amino acids: CASSIHPGLAGGPNTGELFF. CDR3 in DNA: TGTGCCAGTAGTATTCATCCGGGACTAGCGGGAGGGCCGAACACCGGGGAGCTGTTTTTT.

This clone was seen once. The CDR3 reads CASSALSGLASTDTQYF. CDR3 sequence (DNA): TGTGCCAGCAGCGCCCTGTCGGGACTAGCGAGCACAGATACGCAGTATTTT. The chain recombines TRBV9 with TRBJ2-3, with 10 nucleotides matching TRBD2. This CDR3 contains 17 residues. Per the germline V gene, CDR1 is SGDLS and CDR2 is YYNGEE. V shed 3 bases, J shed 0 bases, and the junction held 7 bases outside the gene matches.

The chain employs TRBV7-8 and TRBJ1-5; tentative D call: TRBD1 (6 bases). V gave up 4 bases and J gave up 5 bases, with 15 bases separating them. There are 15 residues in the CDR3. Germline V gene data show CDR1 as SGHVS and CDR2 as FQNEAQ. CDR3 protein: CASSSGWGADQPQHF. The CDR3 nucleotides are TGTGCCAGCAGCTCCGGTTGGGGGGCGGATCAGCCCCAGCATTTT.

The J gene is TRBJ1-2, the V gene TRBV5-1; D call uncertain. The V end lost 7 bases, the J end lost 4 bases, and 17 bases lay between the germline ends. Germline V CDR1 and CDR2: SGHRS, YFSETQ. This CDR3 has 14 residues. DNA of the CDR3: TGCGCCAGCGCCATCATTGGGCTGGGCTATGGCTACACCTTC. The encoded protein is CASAIIGLGYGYTF.

The chain is built from TRBV28 and TRBJ2-3, with a weak D call TRBD1 (5 bases). V was pared by 1 base and J by 0 bases, with 14 bases between. From germline, CDR1 is MDHEN and CDR2 SYDVKM. This CDR3 is 17 amino acids long. In DNA form, the CDR3 reads TGTGCCAGCAGTTTATACCGACAGACTCTTAGCACAGATACGCAGTATTTT. Encoded protein: CASSLYRQTLSTDTQYF.

The rearrangement uses TRBV5-4 and TRBJ1-5; D gene unclear. The germline CDR1 and CDR2 sequences are SGHNT and YYREEE (reference sequence). This CDR3 region has 13 residues. With 0 bases removed from V and 6 bases from J, the gap between germline ends came to 7 bases. Here the CDR3 reads CASSLVPGQPQHF. The DNA of the CDR3 is TGTGCCAGCAGCTTGGTCCCAGGTCAGCCCCAGCATTTT.

With regard to this clone: Other DNA sequences in this sample translate to the same CDR3. The gene calls are TRBV6-4 and TRBJ2-2, with D uncertain. The CDR3 contains 13 residues. The V end was cut by 2 bases, the J end by 3 bases, with 4 bases between. Germline CDR1 MRHNA, CDR2 SNTAGT. The CDR3 spells CASSDSDTGELFF. The CDR3 DNA sequence: TGTGCCAGCAGTGACAGCGACACCGGGGAGCTGTTTTTT.

This chain connects TRBV9 to TRBJ2-1; D gene unclear. Looked up from germline, CDR1 is SGDLS and CDR2 is YYNGEE. Trimming stripped 4 bases from V and 1 base from J, with 18 bases between. The CDR3 is made up of 17 amino acids. Here the CDR3 reads CASSPSLSAASYNEQFF. The DNA of the CDR3 is TGTGCCAGCAGCCCAAGTCTAAGCGCGGCATCCTACAATGAGCAGTTCTTC.

The rearrangement uses TRBV5-8 and TRBJ2-1, with 8 bases aligning to TRBD2. Germline V gives CDR1 SGHTS, CDR2 YDEGEE. With 4 bases clipped from V and 6 bases from J, the junction kept 6 bases outside the gene matches. This CDR3 spans 14 amino acids. This CDR3 reads CASSQTSGLNEQFF. As DNA, the CDR3 is TGTGCCAGCAGCCAAACTAGCGGACTCAATGAGCAGTTCTTC.

The chain has TRBV10-3 and TRBJ2-7; D is uncertain. The CDR3 totals 11 residues. Germline V gene lookup returns CDR1 ENHRY and CDR2 SYGVKD. The V gene lost 11 bases and the J gene lost 2 bases, with 10 bases spanning the gap. The CDR3 region has the DNA TGTGCCGCGTCGGGTACCTACGAGCAGTACTTC. This sequence encodes CAASGTYEQYF.

This chain uses TRBV18 with TRBJ2-7, with 8 bases fitting TRBD1. CDR3 length: 14 residues. V dropped 0 bases and J dropped 5; count of bases not matched to a gene: 3. Germline V CDR1 and CDR2: KGHSH, LQKENI. CDR3 region: CASSPPSGGDEQYF. CDR3 nucleotide sequence: TGTGCCAGCTCACCACCTTCAGGGGGCGACGAGCAGTACTTC.

V gene TRBV7-2 combines with J gene TRBJ1-1; D perhaps matches TRBD1 (5 bases). This CDR3 has 14 residues. Germline-derived CDR1 and CDR2 are SGHTA and FQGNSA. V was shortened by 6 bases and J by 7 bases, with 18 bases between the two germline ends. CDR3 bases: TGTGCCAGCAGGCTTGGGGCTATGTCGCTTGAAGCTTTCTTT. Translated: CASRLGAMSLEAFF.

J is TRBJ2-7 and V is TRBV28; perhaps D is TRBD1 or TRBD2 (5 bases each). The CDR3 is 16 amino acids. Germline V gene lookup returns CDR1 MDHEN and CDR2 SYDVKM. Trimming cost V 2 bases and J 2 bases, with 16 bases left between them. Here the CDR3 reads CASSLKGRVGAYEQYF. The CDR3 DNA follows: TGTGCCAGCAGTTTAAAGGGACGGGTTGGGGCCTACGAGCAGTACTTC.

V usage is TRBV9 and J usage is TRBJ2-3, with D perhaps TRBD1 (6 bases). CDR1 is SGDLS, CDR2 YYNGEE, per germline. The CDR3 totals 15 residues. With 3 bases removed from V and 2 bases from J, the gap between germline ends came to 13 bases. The CDR3 region has the DNA TGTGCCAGCAGCGGCAGGGGATATGACACAGATACGCAGTATTTT. This sequence encodes CASSGRGYDTDTQYF. Full variable domain (missing parts from reference TRBV9 and TRBJ2-3): DSGVTQTPKHLITATGQRVTLRCSPRSGDLSVYWYQQSLDQGLQFLIQYYNGEERAKGNILERFSAQQFPDLHSELNLSSLELGDSALYFCASSGRGYDTDTQYFGPGTRLTVL.

This chain joins TRBV7-9 and TRBJ2-3; the D gene is possibly TRBD2 (7 bases). CDR1 is SEHNR and CDR2 is FQNEAQ in the germline V gene (reference sequence). Between the trimmed V and J ends, which lost 4 bases and 4 bases, there was a span of 24 bases. The CDR3 sequence is 18 residues long. CDR3 loop: CASSSIEGLYNRADTQYF. In DNA form, the CDR3 reads TGTGCCAGCAGCTCGATAGAGGGACTATACAACAGGGCAGATACGCAGTATTTT.

This CDR3 reads CASSLAGTGVYGYTF. The DNA of the CDR3 is TGTGCCAGCAGCTTAGCCGGGACAGGGGTCTATGGCTACACCTTC. The genes are TRBV7-6 and TRBJ1-2, with TRBD1 matching over 10 bases. The CDR3 has 15 residues. With V trimmed by 0 bases and J by 4 bases, 2 bases remained unmatched. Germline V gene data show CDR1 as SGHVS and CDR2 as FNYEAQ.

In its sample, this clone was seen once. The rearrangement links TRBV4-3 to TRBJ2-7; 9 positions match TRBD2. This CDR3 is built from 15 residues. CDR1 and CDR2 (germline): LGHNA, YSLEER. V was pared by 3 bases and J by 3 bases, with 6 bases of the junction left unmatched. The CDR3 loop is CASSQVAGADYEQYF. CDR3 coding DNA: TGCGCCAGCAGCCAGGTAGCGGGAGCCGACTACGAGCAGTACTTC.

This sequence joins TRBV6-6 and TRBJ1-2; D uncertain. Trimming removed 0 bases from V and 8 bases from J, with 16 bases in between. The CDR3 contains 15 residues. Per the germline V gene, CDR1 is MNHNY and CDR2 is SVGAGI (reference sequence). The CDR3 DNA reads as TGTGCCAGCAGTTACTCGCTGGTGGATTATGGCGGCTACACCTTC. This gives the protein CASSYSLVDYGGYTF.

V and J are TRBV11-2 and TRBJ1-6; D is perhaps TRBD1 (5 bases). The CDR3 has 15 amino acids. V lost 5 bases and J lost 7, with 15 bases in between. The germline V gene has CDR1 SGHAT and CDR2 FQNNGV. Here the CDR3 DNA reads TGTGCCAGCAGCCCCGCGGGGGGGTGGAATTCACCCCTCCACTTT. Its translation: CASSPAGGWNSPLHF.

This clone was counted only a few times. The chain employs TRBV4-1 and TRBJ2-1, with D possibly matching TRBD1 (5 bases). Germline CDR1 and CDR2: MGHRA and YSYEKL. V dropped 0 bases and J dropped 0 bases, with 12 bases sitting between them. The CDR3 loop spans 17 amino acids. In DNA, the CDR3 is TGCGCCAGCAGCCAAGAGGGGCAGGGCAGCTCCTACAATGAGCAGTTCTTC. This sequence encodes CASSQEGQGSSYNEQFF.

CDR3 sequence (DNA): TGTGCCAGCAGCTTATACAGGGGGGAGGAGACCCAGTACTTC. This translates into CASSLYRGEETQYF. The gene calls are TRBV7-2 and TRBJ2-5; TRBD1 aligns across 8 bases. Trimming cost V 2 bases and J 5 bases; bases outside gene matches: 4. This CDR3 contains 14 residues. The germline V gene encodes CDR1 SGHTA and CDR2 FQGNSA.